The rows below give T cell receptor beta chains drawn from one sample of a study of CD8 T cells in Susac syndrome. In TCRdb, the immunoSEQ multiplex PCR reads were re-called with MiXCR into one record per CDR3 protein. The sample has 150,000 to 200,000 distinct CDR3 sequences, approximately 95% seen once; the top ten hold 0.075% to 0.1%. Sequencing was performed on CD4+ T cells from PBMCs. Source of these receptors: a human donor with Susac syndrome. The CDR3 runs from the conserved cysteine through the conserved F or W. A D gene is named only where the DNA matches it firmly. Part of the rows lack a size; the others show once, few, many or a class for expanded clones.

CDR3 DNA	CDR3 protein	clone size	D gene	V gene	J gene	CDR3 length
TGTGCCAGCAGCCAACAGGGCTCCGGAGGTGAGCAGTTCTTC	CASSQQGSGGEQFF	NA	NA	TRBV3-1	TRBJ2-1	14
TGTGCTTGGAGGGCGACAGGGGCTGAGGGCACTGAAGCTTTCTTT	CAWRATGAEGTEAFF	NA	TRBD1	TRBV30	TRBJ1-1	15
TGTGCCAGCAGCTTGGGTCCGCAGCTTGGTTGGCAAGAGACCCAGTACTTC	CASSLGPQLGWQETQYF	NA	NA	TRBV5-6	TRBJ2-5	17
TGTGCCAGCAGTTTAAGCAGTGGGCGAGAAAAACTGTTTTTT	CASSLSSGREKLFF	NA	NA	TRBV12-3/TRBV12-4	TRBJ1-4	14
TGCGCCAGCAGCCAAGAGGTAGGCTACGAGCAGTACTTC	CASSQEVGYEQYF	once	NA	TRBV4-3	TRBJ2-7	13
TGCGCCAGCAGCCAAGATGTTACAGGCCAAGAGACCCAGTACTTC	CASSQDVTGQETQYF	NA	NA	TRBV4-1	TRBJ2-5	15
TGCGCCAGCAGCTGGGACAGGGGAATCTACAATGAGCAGTTCTTC	CASSWDRGIYNEQFF	NA	TRBD1	TRBV5-1	TRBJ2-1	15
TGCAGTGCTAGGCGAGGGGGGGCAGATACGCAGTATTTT	CSARRGGADTQYF	NA	NA	TRBV20-1	TRBJ2-3	13
TGTGCCAGCAGTTTCGAGAGGAATAATTCACCCCTCCACTTT	CASSFERNNSPLHF	NA	NA	TRBV12-3/TRBV12-4	TRBJ1-6	14
TGCGCCAGCAGCTTCGTAGCGGGGGGCGACATTCAGTACTTC	CASSFVAGGDIQYF	NA	TRBD2	TRBV5-1	TRBJ2-4	14
TGCGCCAGCAGCTTTCGGCAGGGAACTAATGAAAAACTGTTTTTT	CASSFRQGTNEKLFF	NA	NA	TRBV5-1	TRBJ1-4	15
TGCGCCAGCAGTCCTGAGGTCGCGAACACCGGGGAGCTGTTTTTT	CASSPEVANTGELFF	NA	NA	TRBV5-1	TRBJ2-2	15
TGTGCCAGCAGCGTAGAATTAGGGACAGGGGGCGAGGGCTACACCTTC	CASSVELGTGGEGYTF	NA	TRBD1	TRBV9	TRBJ1-2	16
TGTGCCAGTAGTAACGGGGGGGCCGCCGGGGAGCTGTTTTTT	CASSNGGAAGELFF	NA	TRBD2	TRBV19	TRBJ2-2	14
TGTGCCAGCAGCGTAGCTACGACAGGACAGGGGGTTTACACCTTC	CASSVATTGQGVYTF	NA	TRBD1	TRBV9	TRBJ1-2	15
TGTGCCAGCAGCCCCGGGACCCTAGCGTATTCACCCCTCCACTTT	CASSPGTLAYSPLHF	NA	NA	TRBV7-2	TRBJ1-6	15
TGTGCCAGTAGTTGGACAGTCACTGAAGCTTTCTTT	CASSWTVTEAFF	once	NA	TRBV19	TRBJ1-1	12
TGCAGTGCTAGTTTCCCTTCCAATCAGCCCCAGCATTTT	CSASFPSNQPQHF	NA	NA	TRBV20-1	TRBJ1-5	13
TGTGCCATCAGCACCGGGGGGCCCCCCAGCAATGAGCAGTTCTTC	CAISTGGPPSNEQFF	once	NA	TRBV10-3	TRBJ2-1	15
TGCGCCAGCAGCCAAGGGTGGCAGGTTTCCTACGAGCAGTACTTC	CASSQGWQVSYEQYF	NA	NA	TRBV4-1	TRBJ2-7	15
TGCAGTGCTAGTAGGGACAGGGAGCAGCCCCAGCATTTT	CSASRDREQPQHF	NA	TRBD1	TRBV20-1	TRBJ1-5	13
TGTGCCAGCAGTGACCCCGGGGGCCTCACAGATACGCAGTATTTT	CASSDPGGLTDTQYF	NA	NA	TRBV25-1	TRBJ2-3	15
TGTGCCAGCAGCCTTGGACTAGCGGGGGGAATAAATACGCAGTATTTT	CASSLGLAGGINTQYF	NA	TRBD2	TRBV12-3/TRBV12-4	TRBJ2-3	16
TGTGCCTGGAGTGTAGGGAGGATCCCCTCTAACACCGGGGAGCTGTTTTTT	CAWSVGRIPSNTGELFF	NA	NA	TRBV30	TRBJ2-2	17
TGTGCCAGCAGTGATGGGGTGGAGGAGACCCAGTACTTC	CASSDGVEETQYF	NA	NA	TRBV2	TRBJ2-5	13
TGTGCCAGCACCTTAAACCGGGACTCTTACACCGGGGAGCTGTTTTTT	CASTLNRDSYTGELFF	NA	NA	TRBV2	TRBJ2-2	16
TGCGCCAGCAGCATCAGTGGCGATACGCAGTATTTT	CASSISGDTQYF	NA	NA	TRBV5-1	TRBJ2-3	12
TGCAGTGCGCCCGGGGATACCGGGGAGCTGTTTTTT	CSAPGDTGELFF	NA	NA	TRBV20-1	TRBJ2-2	12
TGTGCCGTGTCCCGGTGGCCCACTGAAGCTTTCTTT	CAVSRWPTEAFF	NA	NA	TRBV12-3/TRBV12-4	TRBJ1-1	12
TGCAGTGCTCTCCGGGACACCAACTCCTACGAGCAGTACTTC	CSALRDTNSYEQYF	NA	NA	TRBV20-1	TRBJ2-7	14
TGTGCCAGCAGTTTTACAGGGTTGGTTGAGGAGCTGTTTTTT	CASSFTGLVEELFF	NA	NA	TRBV12-3/TRBV12-4	TRBJ2-2	14
TGTGCCAGCAGGGGGTATGGGTTAGCCACCGGGGAGCTGTTTTTT	CASRGYGLATGELFF	NA	NA	TRBV27	TRBJ2-2	15
TGTGCCACCAGTGATTCCTTCGGCTACGAGCAGTACTTC	CATSDSFGYEQYF	once	NA	TRBV24-1	TRBJ2-7	13
TGTGCCAGCAGTCTACTATCTGGGGGTACAGATACGCAGTATTTT	CASSLLSGGTDTQYF	NA	NA	TRBV12-3/TRBV12-4	TRBJ2-3	15
TGTGCCTGTCGTAGTACAGGGGGCTGGGAGACCCAGTACTTC	CACRSTGGWETQYF	NA	TRBD1	TRBV30	TRBJ2-5	14
TGTGCCAGCAGTCCCGGGACAGGGTTTTCACCCCTCCACTTT	CASSPGTGFSPLHF	NA	TRBD1	TRBV2	TRBJ1-6	14
TGTGCCAGCAGCCAAGACTTAGATACGCGGTATTTT	CASSQDLDTRYF	NA	NA	TRBV3-1	TRBJ2-3	12
TGTGCCATCAGTGGGGCAGGACGGGAAAGCTCCTACGAGCAGTACTTC	CAISGAGRESSYEQYF	once	NA	TRBV10-3	TRBJ2-7	16
TGCGCCAGCAGGCAGACCAGGGGGGGCCAAGAGACCCAGTACTTC	CASRQTRGGQETQYF	NA	NA	TRBV5-1	TRBJ2-5	15
TGTGCCTGGAGTCCCCCGGGGGGCCACAATGAGCAGTTCTTC	CAWSPPGGHNEQFF	NA	NA	TRBV30	TRBJ2-1	14
TGTGCCAGCAACCCGGACAACGCCAAAAACATTCAGTACTTC	CASNPDNAKNIQYF	NA	NA	TRBV7-9	TRBJ2-4	14
TGCGCCAGCAGCTTGGGACCAGGGAGAACTAATGAAAAACTGTTTTTT	CASSLGPGRTNEKLFF	NA	NA	TRBV5-1	TRBJ1-4	16
TGTGCCAGCAGCCGAGGTTCTTACAATGAGCAGTTCTTC	CASSRGSYNEQFF	few	NA	TRBV14	TRBJ2-1	13
TGCGCCAGCAGCCGGCGACAGGGAGGATCTGAAGCTTTCTTT	CASSRRQGGSEAFF	NA	TRBD1	TRBV5-1	TRBJ1-1	14
TGTGCCAGTAGTTCTCAAGGAGGGACTGAAGCTTTCTTT	CASSSQGGTEAFF	NA	NA	TRBV7-9	TRBJ1-1	13
TGTGCCTGGAGTGTTCTGGTCTCTGGAAACACCATATATTTT	CAWSVLVSGNTIYF	NA	NA	TRBV30	TRBJ1-3	14